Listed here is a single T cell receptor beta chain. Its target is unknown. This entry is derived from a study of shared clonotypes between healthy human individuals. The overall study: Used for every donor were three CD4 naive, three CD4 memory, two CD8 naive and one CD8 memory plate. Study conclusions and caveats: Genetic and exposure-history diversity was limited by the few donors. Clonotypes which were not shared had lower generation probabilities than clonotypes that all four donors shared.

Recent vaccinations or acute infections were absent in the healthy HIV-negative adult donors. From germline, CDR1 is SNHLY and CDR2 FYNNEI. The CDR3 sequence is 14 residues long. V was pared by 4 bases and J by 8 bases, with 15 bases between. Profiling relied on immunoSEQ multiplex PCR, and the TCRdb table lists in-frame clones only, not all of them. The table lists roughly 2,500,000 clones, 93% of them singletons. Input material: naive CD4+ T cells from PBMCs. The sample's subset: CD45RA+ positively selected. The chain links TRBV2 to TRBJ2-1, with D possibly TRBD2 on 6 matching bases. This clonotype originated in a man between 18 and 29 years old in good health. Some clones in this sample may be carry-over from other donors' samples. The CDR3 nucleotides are TGTGCCAGCAGTGCCAGCGGGCACGGGGATGAGCAGTTCTTC. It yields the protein CASSASGHGDEQFF.